Below, 21 T cell receptor beta chains from the same sample are listed, as sequenced in a study of blood T cell repertoires in COVID-19 (TCRdb year 2020). Preparation of the library involved the immunoSEQ multiplex PCR assay. TCRdb holds this immuneACCESS table with in-frame rearrangements only. Some clones are missing; in checked studies, unresolved V genes explain under half, and the rest has no known cause. This sample lists under 200,000 clones; approximately 90% were detected once. The ten largest clones capture about 5% of the sample. Specimen: peripheral blood. These receptors all come from a man between 18 and 29 years old with COVID-19, enrolled during active disease.

This chain uses TRBV11-2 with TRBJ2-2, with 8 nucleotides matching TRBD1. CDR1 and CDR2 from the germline V gene are SGHAT and FQNNGV. Germline trimming cut 3 bases from V and 4 bases from J; bases unmatched to any gene: 4. This CDR3 has 15 amino acids. CDR3 region: CASSFQGASTGELFF. The DNA of the CDR3 is TGTGCCAGCAGCTTCCAGGGGGCTAGCACCGGGGAGCTGTTTTTT.

The chain employs TRBV4-1 and TRBJ1-3; 8 bases align to TRBD1. The V gene end was trimmed by 3 bases and the J gene end by 4 bases; junction bases not matched to a gene: 8. Germline V gene data show CDR1 as MGHRA and CDR2 as YSYEKL. CDR3 length equals 16 residues. The CDR3 nucleotides are TGCGCCAGCAGCCAGCCCTCCCGGGACAGGGGAAACACCATATATTTT. Translation: CASSQPSRDRGNTIYF.

The gene calls are TRBV3-1 (or the pseudogene TRBV3-2) and TRBJ2-1; the match to TRBD2 covers 11 bases. The junction had 6 bases not matched to a gene; V was cut back by 4 bases and J by 7 bases. Per germline, CDR1 LGHDT and CDR2 YNNKEL (reference sequence). There are 15 residues in the CDR3. CDR3 in amino acids: CASSPFSGRANEQFF. In nucleotides, the CDR3 is TGTGCCAGCAGCCCCTTTAGCGGGAGGGCTAATGAGCAGTTCTTC.

V gene TRBV11-2 combines with J gene TRBJ2-7, with D possibly TRBD2 on 6 matching bases. V dropped 7 bases and J dropped 4 bases, with 17 bases sitting between them. The germline CDR1 and CDR2 sequences are SGHAT and FQNNGV. The CDR3 totals 14 residues. The CDR3 spells CASTQGVGTYEQYF. Here the CDR3 DNA reads TGTGCCAGCACCCAAGGGGTAGGGACTTACGAGCAGTACTTC.

The table lists this clone with a few counts. The rearrangement links TRBV13 to TRBJ2-7; 11 positions agree with TRBD2. Germline trimming cut 6 bases from V and 5 bases from J; bases unmatched to any gene: 9. Germline CDR1 reads PRHDT; CDR2 reads FYEKMQ (reference sequence). The CDR3 is 15 amino acids. CDR3 bases: TGTGCCAGCAGACTTCTAGCGGGAGGTTCCGACGAGCAGTACTTC. Protein: CASRLLAGGSDEQYF.

This clone was seen once. The chain employs TRBV11-2 and TRBJ2-3; TRBD2 matches at 7 bases. The CDR3 consists of 16 residues. J lost 1 base, V lost 4 bases, and 8 bases had no gene match. CDR1 SGHAT and CDR2 FQNNGV come from the germline V gene. The CDR3 loop reads CASSWSGTGGTDTQYF. CDR3 nucleotide sequence: TGTGCCAGCAGCTGGAGCGGGACGGGGGGCACAGATACGCAGTATTTT.

CDR3 nucleotide sequence: TGTGCCAGTAGTAGAAATGCGCTAGCGGGAGGTTACGAGCAGTACTTC. Amino acids: CASSRNALAGGYEQYF. This chain joins TRBV19 and TRBJ2-7; TRBD2 matches at 11 bases. Per germline, CDR1 LNHDA and CDR2 SQIVND (reference sequence). V lost 4 bases and J lost 4; bases outside the gene matches: 9. The CDR3 extends over 16 amino acids. Looking up the rest from reference TRBV19 and TRBJ2-7 gives the full variable domain: DGGITQSPKYLFRKEGQNVTLSCEQNLNHDAMYWYRQDPGQGLRLIYYSQIVNDFQKGDIAEGYSVSREKKESFPLTVTSAQKNPTAFYLCASSRNALAGGYEQYFGPGTRLTVT.

The chain carries TRBV11-2 and TRBJ2-7; TRBD2 matches at 14 bases. The CDR3 runs to 18 residues. Germline V gene sequence: CDR1 SGHAT, CDR2 FQNNGV. Unmatched junction bases numbered 9, after V lost 2 bases and J lost 3 bases. This CDR3 reads CASSLRRLAGGLLYEQYF. As DNA, the CDR3 is TGTGCCAGCAGCTTACGTCGACTAGCGGGAGGGCTCCTCTACGAGCAGTACTTC.

The chain employs TRBV7-9 and TRBJ1-2, with D possibly TRBD1 on 5 matching bases. The germline CDR1 and CDR2 sequences are SEHNR and FQNEAQ (reference sequence). Trimming pared 0 bases from V and 10 bases from J, leaving 9 bases between. CDR3 length: 12 residues. This CDR3 reads CASSLAQAPYTF. DNA of the CDR3: TGTGCCAGCAGCTTAGCACAGGCTCCCTACACCTTC.

The chain is built from TRBV24-1 and TRBJ2-2; a weak D match, TRBD1 (5 bases). CDR3 length: 13 residues. With 7 bases removed from V and 1 base from J, the gap between germline ends came to 6 bases. Germline V gene data show CDR1 as KGHDR and CDR2 as SFDVKD. This chain's CDR3 is CATRDMNTGELFF. CDR3 nucleotide sequence: TGTGCCACCAGGGACATGAACACCGGGGAGCTGTTTTTT.

The J gene is TRBJ2-7, the V gene TRBV30, with TRBD2 identical over 10 bases. The germline CDR1 and CDR2 sequences are GTSNPN and SVGIG (reference sequence). V shed 0 bases and J 6 bases; nucleotides not matched to a gene: 11. The length of the CDR3 is 16 residues. CDR3 sequence: CAWSVALLAGVAEQYF. CDR3 sequence (DNA): TGTGCCTGGAGTGTTGCGCTTCTAGCGGGAGTGGCCGAGCAGTACTTC.

This clone has only one observation. This rearrangement joins TRBV2 to TRBJ1-5, with 7 bases lining up with TRBD1. Germline loops: CDR1 SNHLY, CDR2 FYNNEI. The CDR3 sequence is 14 residues long. With V trimmed by 4 bases and J by 4 bases, 4 bases remained unmatched. The DNA for the CDR3 is TGTGCCAGCAGTGCCGGACAGGTAAATCAGCCCCAGCATTTT. Translation gives CASSAGQVNQPQHF.

The chain joins TRBV7-2 to TRBJ2-2, with TRBD2 matching 14 bases. From germline, CDR1 is SGHTA and CDR2 FQGNSA. The CDR3 loop spans 19 amino acids. With V trimmed by 0 bases and J by 4 bases, 7 bases remained unmatched. The CDR3 loop reads CASSLAGGLAGDRTGELFF. The DNA of the CDR3 is TGTGCCAGCAGCTTAGCGGGGGGACTAGCGGGAGACCGCACCGGGGAGCTGTTTTTT.

The chain uses TRBV30 and TRBJ2-3; no reliable D call. The CDR3 consists of 13 residues. V lost 2 bases, J lost 0 bases, and 6 bases lay in between. The germline gives CDR1 GTSNPN, CDR2 SVGIG (reference sequence). Written as DNA, the CDR3 is TGTGCCTGGAGTCCCGTTAGCACAGATACGCAGTATTTT. It encodes CAWSPVSTDTQYF. Drawing the rest from reference TRBV30 and TRBJ2-3, the complete variable domain is SQTIHQWPATLVQPVGSPLSLECTVEGTSNPNLYWYRQAAGRGLQLLFYSVGIGQISSEVPQNLSASRPQDRQFILSSKKLLLSDSGFYLCAWSPVSTDTQYFGPGTRLTVL.

This chain uses TRBV28 with TRBJ1-2; 8 nucleotides agree with TRBD1. V lost 7 bases to trimming and J lost 8 bases; unmatched junction nucleotides: 9. From germline, CDR1 is MDHEN and CDR2 SYDVKM. The CDR3 spans 13 residues. The CDR3 nucleotides are TGTGCCAGCACCAAGGACAGGGTAGTAGGCTACACCTTC. It specifies CASTKDRVVGYTF.

This clone was seen only a few times. The chain is built from TRBV9 and TRBJ2-2, with 11 bases aligning to TRBD2. CDR3 size: 15 residues. Trimming at V came to 4 bases and at J to 6 bases, leaving 5 bases not matched to a gene. Germline lookup yields CDR1 SGDLS and CDR2 YYNGEE. DNA of the CDR3: TGTGCCAGCAGCCCCAGACTAGCGGGATCCGGGGAGCTGTTTTTT. It codes for CASSPRLAGSGELFF.

The chain joins TRBV6-8 to TRBJ2-7; D ambiguous. Trimming stripped 6 bases from V and 4 bases from J, with 7 bases between. From germline, CDR1 is MNHGY and CDR2 SAAAGT. The CDR3 is 11 amino acids. This CDR3 reads CASRENYEQYF. In nucleotides, the CDR3 is TGTGCCAGCAGGGAGAATTACGAGCAGTACTTC.

The CDR3 DNA is TGTGCCATCAGTGGGGGGCCGGAGCAGTACTTC. The encoded protein is CAISGGPEQYF. The chain combines TRBV10-3 with TRBJ2-7; D perhaps matches TRBD1 (6 bases). The CDR3 spans 11 residues. CDR1 is ENHRY, CDR2 SYGVKD, per germline. V lost 4 bases and J lost 7, with 8 bases in between.

The chain combines TRBV7-8 with TRBJ2-7; 8 bases agree with TRBD1. V lost 6 bases, J lost 3 bases, and 13 bases stayed unmatched. There are 16 residues in the CDR3. Per germline, CDR1 SGHVS and CDR2 FQNEAQ. The CDR3 bases are TGTGCCAGCAGATCAGAAGGGTCAGGGGGCGTCTACGAGCAGTACTTC. Encoded protein: CASRSEGSGGVYEQYF.

The rearrangement links TRBV2 to TRBJ1-1; D remains unclear. This CDR3 comprises 14 residues. V was cut by 2 bases and J by 4 bases, with 11 bases left in between. The germline gives CDR1 SNHLY, CDR2 FYNNEI. The CDR3 region has the DNA TGTGCCAGCAGTGAACTCTCCGGGGTCACTGAAGCTTTCTTT. Amino acids: CASSELSGVTEAFF. Complete variable domain (other parts from reference TRBV2 and TRBJ1-1): EPEVTQTPSHQVTQMGQEVILRCVPISNHLYFYWYRQILGQKVEFLVSFYNNEISEKSEIFDDQFSVERPDGSNFTLKIRSTKLEDSAMYFCASSELSGVTEAFFGQGTRLTVV.

The chain joins TRBV6-7 to TRBJ2-5; D might be TRBD2 (6 bases). TRBV6-7 is sorted into the ORF group, with uncertain function. The CDR3 is made up of 13 amino acids. Trimming stripped 8 bases from V and 5 bases from J, with 15 bases between. CDR3 coding DNA: TGTGCCAGCGGTGAACTAGCAGGGGAGACCCAGTACTTC. Translating gives CASGELAGETQYF.